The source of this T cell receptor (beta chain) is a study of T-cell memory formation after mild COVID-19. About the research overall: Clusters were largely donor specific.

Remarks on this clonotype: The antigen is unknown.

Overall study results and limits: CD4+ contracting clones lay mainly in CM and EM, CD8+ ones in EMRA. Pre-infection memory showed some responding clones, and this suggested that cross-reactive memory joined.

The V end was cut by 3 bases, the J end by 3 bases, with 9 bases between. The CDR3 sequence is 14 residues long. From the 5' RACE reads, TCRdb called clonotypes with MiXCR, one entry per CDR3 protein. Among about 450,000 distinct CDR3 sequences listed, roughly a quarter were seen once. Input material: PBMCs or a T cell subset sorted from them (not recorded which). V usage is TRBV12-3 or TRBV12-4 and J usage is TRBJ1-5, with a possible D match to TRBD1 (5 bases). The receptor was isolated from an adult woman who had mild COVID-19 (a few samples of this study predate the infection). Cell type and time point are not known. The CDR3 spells CASSLGGPNQPQHF. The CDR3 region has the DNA TGTGCCAGCAGTTTGGGGGGACCCAATCAGCCCCAGCATTTT.